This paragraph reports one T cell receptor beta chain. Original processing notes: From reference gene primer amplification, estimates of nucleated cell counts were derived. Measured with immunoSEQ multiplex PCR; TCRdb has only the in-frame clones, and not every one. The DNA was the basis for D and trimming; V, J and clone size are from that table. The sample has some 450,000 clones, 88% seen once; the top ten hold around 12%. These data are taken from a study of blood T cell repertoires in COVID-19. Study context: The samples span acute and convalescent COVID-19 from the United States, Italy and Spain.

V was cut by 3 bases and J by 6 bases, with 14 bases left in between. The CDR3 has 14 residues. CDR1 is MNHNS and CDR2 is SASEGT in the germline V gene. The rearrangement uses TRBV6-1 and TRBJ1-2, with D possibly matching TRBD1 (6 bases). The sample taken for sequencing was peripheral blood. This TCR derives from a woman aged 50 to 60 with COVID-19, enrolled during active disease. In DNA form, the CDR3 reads TGTGCCAGCAGTGAGGGGGGGGGCTATAATGGCTACACCTTC. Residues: CASSEGGGYNGYTF.